Listed here are 19 T cell receptor beta chains from one sample, sequenced in a study of shared clonotypes between healthy human individuals. Only CD45RO-negative cells positively selected for CCR7 counted as naive CD8 cells, so terminally differentiated effector memory CD45RA+ cells were excluded. Profiled with immunoSEQ multiplex PCR; TCRdb holds only in-frame clones, not every one. This table holds roughly 570,000 clones, about 98% found once. Sequencing was done on a sample of naive CD8+ T cells sorted from blood. These receptors were collected from a man aged 25 to 45 in good health.

This rearrangement joins TRBV7-2 to TRBJ2-3; no definite D call. Trimming left V 5 bases short and J 0 bases short, with 15 bases between. The CDR3 runs to 16 residues. Per the germline V gene, CDR1 is SGHTA and CDR2 is FQGNSA. CDR3 sequence reads: CASSIPRNRSTDTQYF. CDR3 DNA: TGTGCCAGCAGCATCCCCCGGAATAGGAGCACAGATACGCAGTATTTT. Full variable domain (remainder filled in from reference TRBV7-2 and TRBJ2-3): GAGVSQSPSNKVTEKGKDVELRCDPISGHTALYWYRQSLGQGLEFLIYFQGNSAPDKSGLPSDRFSAERTGGSVSTLTIQRTQQEDSAVYLCASSIPRNRSTDTQYFGPGTRLTVL.

This rearrangement joins TRBV9 to TRBJ2-7; 8 bases line up with TRBD1. CDR1 and CDR2 from the germline V gene are SGDLS and YYNGEE. There are 14 residues in the CDR3. V trimming: 4 bases; J trimming: 9 bases; junction bases outside the gene matches: 12. CDR3 in amino acids: CASSPSGTGGGQYF. Here the CDR3 DNA reads TGTGCCAGCAGCCCTTCCGGGACAGGAGGAGGGCAGTACTTC.

This clone was observed a single time. The rearrangement links TRBV29-1 to TRBJ2-2, with D perhaps TRBD1 or TRBD2 (5 bases each). Trimming cost V 7 bases and J 5 bases, with 17 bases left between them. Looked up from germline, CDR1 is SQVTM and CDR2 is ANQGSEA. This CDR3 has 14 residues. The CDR3 region is CSATGTATTGELFF. For the CDR3, the DNA is TGCAGCGCCACCGGGACGGCTACGACCGGGGAGCTGTTTTTT.

The chain is built from TRBV9 and TRBJ2-1, with TRBD2 matching 11 bases. Germline V gene lookup returns CDR1 SGDLS and CDR2 YYNGEE. The V gene end was trimmed by 2 bases and the J gene end by 9 bases; junction bases not matched to a gene: 7. The CDR3 extends over 15 amino acids. The CDR3 is CASSVSGRALSEQFF. The CDR3 DNA reads TGTGCCAGCAGCGTTAGCGGGAGGGCCCTCAGTGAGCAGTTCTTC.

The chain combines TRBV7-2 with TRBJ2-2; TRBD2 agrees at 8 bases. The CDR3 totals 15 residues. Germline CDR1 reads SGHTA; CDR2 reads FQGNSA. With 4 bases clipped from V and 4 bases from J, the junction kept 5 bases outside the gene matches. The CDR3 here is CASSSVAGGTGELFF. The CDR3 DNA is TGTGCCAGCAGCTCCGTGGCGGGGGGCACCGGGGAGCTGTTTTTT.

V gene TRBV9 combines with J gene TRBJ2-1; 9 bases are a match to TRBD2. This CDR3 contains 18 residues. The J segment lost 0 bases and the V segment lost 0 bases, leaving 7 bases of the junction unmatched. Germline V gene data show CDR1 as SGDLS and CDR2 as YYNGEE. The CDR3 DNA reads as TGTGCCAGCAGCGTAGCACCTAGCGGGACAAACTCCTACAATGAGCAGTTCTTC. Its protein is CASSVAPSGTNSYNEQFF.

The V call is TRBV7-6, the J call TRBJ2-6; no clear D. With 1 base removed from V and 5 bases from J, the gap between germline ends came to 15 bases. Per the germline V gene, CDR1 is SGHVS and CDR2 is FNYEAQ. The CDR3 spans 17 residues. This CDR3 is CASSLDATVDRANVLTF. CDR3 nucleotide sequence: TGTGCCAGCAGCTTAGACGCGACGGTGGATAGGGCCAACGTCCTGACTTTC. Variable domain in full (rest from reference TRBV7-6 and TRBJ2-6): GAGVSQSPRYKVTKRGQDVALRCDPISGHVSLYWYRQALGQGPEFLTYFNYEAQQDKSGLPNDRFSAERPEGSISTLTIQRTEQRDSAMYRCASSLDATVDRANVLTFGAGSRLTVL.

The CDR3 DNA reads TGTGCCAGCAGCACCCCGACAGGATGGTACGAGCAGTACTTC. Translating it yields CASSTPTGWYEQYF. The chain couples TRBV7-2 to TRBJ2-7; possibly TRBD1 for D (6 bases). The CDR3 extends over 14 amino acids. V was trimmed by 5 bases and J by 4 bases, leaving 15 bases between them. Germline CDR1 and CDR2: SGHTA and FQGNSA. Drawing the rest from reference TRBV7-2 and TRBJ2-7, the complete variable domain is GAGVSQSPSNKVTEKGKDVELRCDPISGHTALYWYRQSLGQGLEFLIYFQGNSAPDKSGLPSDRFSAERTGGSVSTLTIQRTQQEDSAVYLCASSTPTGWYEQYFGPGTRLTVT.

The chain carries TRBV9 and TRBJ2-2; TRBD1 aligns across 9 bases. CDR3 length: 16 residues. The V segment lost 3 bases and the J segment 5 bases; nucleotides outside the gene matches: 8. CDR1 and CDR2 from the germline V gene are SGDLS and YYNGEE. The CDR3 DNA reads as TGTGCCAGCAGCGCGGACAGGGGTTATTTGACCGGGGAGCTGTTTTTT. It is translated as CASSADRGYLTGELFF.

The genes are TRBV5-1 and TRBJ2-7; 10 bases align to TRBD1. With V trimmed by 1 base and J by 5 bases, 6 bases remained unmatched. The V gene's germline CDR1 is SGHRS and CDR2 YFSETQ. This CDR3 comprises 15 residues. CDR3 coding DNA: TGCGCCAGCAGCTTGATTGTGGGACAGGGGAACGAGCAGTACTTC. Its translation is CASSLIVGQGNEQYF.

Comment on this clone: Other DNA sequences within the sample encode an identical CDR3. The rearrangement joins TRBV7-9 to TRBJ2-7; no clear D. Trimming removed 0 bases at V and 4 bases at J, with 4 bases between. The CDR3 extends over 12 amino acids. Germline-derived CDR1 and CDR2 are SEHNR and FQNEAQ (reference sequence). The CDR3 DNA is TGTGCCAGCAGCTTAGCGACGTACGAGCAGTACTTC. Its protein is CASSLATYEQYF.

This rearrangement joins TRBV27 to TRBJ2-7; D unclear. CDR1 MNHEY and CDR2 SMNVEV come from the germline V gene (reference sequence). Trimming left V 6 bases short and J 1 base short, with 10 bases between. The length of the CDR3 is 13 residues. This CDR3 is CASRTTGSYEQYF. In nucleotides, the CDR3 is TGTGCCAGCAGGACGACTGGATCCTACGAGCAGTACTTC.

This chain uses TRBV9 with TRBJ2-1; TRBD2 agrees at 13 bases. Per the germline V gene, CDR1 is SGDLS and CDR2 is YYNGEE. The CDR3 has 17 amino acids. The junction had 11 bases not matched to a gene; V was cut back by 3 bases and J by 8 bases. CDR3 loop: CASSAGTSGIRGYEQFF. The CDR3 DNA is TGTGCCAGCAGCGCAGGGACTAGCGGGATTAGGGGTTATGAGCAGTTCTTC. The full variable domain, its missing parts supplied by reference TRBV9 and TRBJ2-1, is DSGVTQTPKHLITATGQRVTLRCSPRSGDLSVYWYQQSLDQGLQFLIQYYNGEERAKGNILERFSAQQFPDLHSELNLSSLELGDSALYFCASSAGTSGIRGYEQFFGPGTRLTVL.

The CDR3 is CASMPRARPHEQYF. Written as DNA, the CDR3 is TGTGCCAGCATGCCCAGGGCAAGGCCTCACGAGCAGTACTTC. V gene TRBV6-5 combines with J gene TRBJ2-7; tentatively, D is TRBD1 (5 bases). Trimming pared 7 bases from V and 5 bases from J, leaving 18 bases between. This CDR3 is built from 14 residues. Germline V gene lookup returns CDR1 MNHEY and CDR2 SVGAGI.

Comments on this clone: The sample carries other DNA sequences with the same CDR3. This chain uses TRBV27 with TRBJ1-5; 8 positions match TRBD1. CDR1 MNHEY and CDR2 SMNVEV come from the germline V gene (reference sequence). After removal of 5 bases from V and 2 bases from J, the junction contained 5 bases not matched to a gene. CDR3 size: 15 residues. CDR3: CASSLGQGGNQPQHF. In nucleotides, the CDR3 is TGTGCCAGCAGTCTAGGACAGGGTGGCAATCAGCCCCAGCATTTT.

This chain connects TRBV4-1 to TRBJ1-1; maybe TRBD1 (5 bases). This CDR3 comprises 14 residues. Germline values: CDR1 MGHRA, CDR2 YSYEKL. V gave up 0 bases and J gave up 7 bases, with 12 bases separating them. This chain's CDR3 is CASSQDQGKDEAFF. The CDR3 bases are TGCGCCAGCAGCCAAGATCAGGGCAAGGATGAAGCTTTCTTT.

This rearrangement joins TRBV13 to TRBJ2-5, with D possibly matching TRBD2 (6 bases). The CDR3 loop spans 18 amino acids. The ends were cut back, 2 bases at V and 3 bases at J, with 22 bases in the middle. Germline V gene lookup returns CDR1 PRHDT and CDR2 FYEKMQ (reference sequence). The CDR3 spells CASSLREDYRFPKETQYF. The CDR3 nucleotides are TGTGCCAGCAGCTTAAGGGAGGACTATAGGTTTCCCAAAGAGACCCAGTACTTC.

This clone was observed a handful of times. The rearrangement links TRBV5-1 to TRBJ2-1, with D possibly TRBD2 on 5 matching bases. With 3 bases removed from V and 10 bases from J, the gap between germline ends came to 11 bases. Per germline, CDR1 SGHRS and CDR2 YFSETQ. The CDR3 contains 12 residues. CDR3 sequence (DNA): TGCGCCAGCAGCTCCGAGGGCTGGGAGCAGTTCTTC. It yields the protein CASSSEGWEQFF.

On this clone itself: Within the sample, other DNA sequences also encode this same CDR3. This chain links TRBV5-1 with TRBJ2-7; D call uncertain. The CDR3 is 13 residues long. Germline CDR1 is SGHRS and CDR2 is YFSETQ. The V gene lost 2 bases and the J gene lost 0 bases, with 6 bases spanning the gap. CDR3 in DNA: TGCGCCAGCAGCTTTGGCAGCTCCTACGAGCAGTACTTC. Translating gives CASSFGSSYEQYF.